Listed below are T cell receptor beta chains from one sample, sequenced in a study of a mutant IDH1 vaccine in newly diagnosed glioma. Libraries were prepared by immunoSEQ multiplex PCR; TCRdb keeps only in-frame clonotypes and omits some of them. The sample shows about 63,000 clones, 65% to 85% of them seen only once. Specimen: peripheral blood mononuclear cells (PBMCs), collected from a glioma patient treated with radiotherapy, temozolomide or both. These receptors all stem from a young woman with glioma. Some clones in this sample may be carry-over from other donors' samples. Each CDR3 is given with its conserved first and last residue. A D gene is named only where the DNA matches it firmly.

D gene	V gene	J gene	CDR3 protein	CDR3 DNA
-	TRBV2	TRBJ1-2	CASSGGDYGYTF	TGTGCCAGCTCTGGAGGGGACTATGGCTACACCTTC
-	TRBV2	TRBJ2-4	CASRALDRGAKNIQYF	TGTGCCAGCAGGGCTCTGGATCGGGGGGCCAAAAACATTCAGTACTTC
TRBD1	TRBV9	TRBJ1-2	CASSGNRDRGNYGYTF	TGTGCCAGCAGCGGAAACCGGGACAGGGGAAACTATGGCTACACCTTC
-	TRBV7-9	TRBJ2-7	CASSLSQDTREQYF	TGTGCCAGCAGCTTATCACAGGACACTCGGGAGCAGTACTTC
-	TRBV2	TRBJ1-1	CASSDDKTLMNTEAFF	TGTGCCAGCAGCGACGACAAAACCCTCATGAACACTGAAGCTTTCTTT
TRBD1	TRBV30	TRBJ1-5	CAWSVLGQRNQPQHF	TGTGCCTGGAGTGTACTGGGACAGCGAAATCAGCCCCAGCATTTT
-	TRBV6-6	TRBJ2-2	CASILGLNTGELFF	TGTGCCAGCATCCTAGGACTGAACACCGGGGAGCTGTTTTTT
-	TRBV5-1	TRBJ1-3	CASSLFGSSGNTIYF	TGCGCCAGCAGCTTGTTTGGGAGCTCTGGAAACACCATATATTTT
-	TRBV6-5	TRBJ1-2	CASSNPGGYTF	TGTGCCAGCAGTAACCCGGGGGGCTACACCTTC
TRBD1	TRBV7-8	TRBJ1-1	CASLPRGGQGGMNTEAFF	TGTGCCAGCCTACCACGGGGGGGACAGGGAGGGATGAACACTGAAGCTTTCTTT
-	TRBV5-1	TRBJ1-1	CASSFSAVTNTEAFF	TGCGCCAGCAGCTTCTCGGCAGTTACTAACACTGAAGCTTTCTTT
-	TRBV11-2	TRBJ1-4	CASSLYGQIRSNEKLFF	TGTGCCAGCAGCTTATACGGACAAATAAGGTCCAATGAAAAACTGTTTTTT
-	TRBV7-2	TRBJ1-4	CASSPLGPVGNEKLFF	TGTGCCAGCAGCCCTCTTGGACCGGTGGGTAATGAAAAACTGTTTTTT